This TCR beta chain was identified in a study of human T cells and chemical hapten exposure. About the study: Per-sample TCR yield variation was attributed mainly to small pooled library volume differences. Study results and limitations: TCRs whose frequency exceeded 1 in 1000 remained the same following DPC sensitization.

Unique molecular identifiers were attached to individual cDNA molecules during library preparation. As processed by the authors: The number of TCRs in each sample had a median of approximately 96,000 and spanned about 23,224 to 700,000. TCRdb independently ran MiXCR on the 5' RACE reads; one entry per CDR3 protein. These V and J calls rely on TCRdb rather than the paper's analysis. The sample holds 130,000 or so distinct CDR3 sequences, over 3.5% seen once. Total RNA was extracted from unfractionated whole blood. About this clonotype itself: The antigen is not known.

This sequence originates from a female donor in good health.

The CDR3 loop reads CASSQAPRRYEQFF. The CDR3 DNA reads TGTGCCAGCAGCCAAGCCCCACGGCGCTATGAGCAGTTCTTC. The V and J genes are TRBV4-2 and TRBJ2-1; D not certain. This CDR3 comprises 14 residues. Germline V CDR1 and CDR2: LGHNA, YNFKEQ. Trimming pared 1 base from V and 8 bases from J, leaving 12 bases between.